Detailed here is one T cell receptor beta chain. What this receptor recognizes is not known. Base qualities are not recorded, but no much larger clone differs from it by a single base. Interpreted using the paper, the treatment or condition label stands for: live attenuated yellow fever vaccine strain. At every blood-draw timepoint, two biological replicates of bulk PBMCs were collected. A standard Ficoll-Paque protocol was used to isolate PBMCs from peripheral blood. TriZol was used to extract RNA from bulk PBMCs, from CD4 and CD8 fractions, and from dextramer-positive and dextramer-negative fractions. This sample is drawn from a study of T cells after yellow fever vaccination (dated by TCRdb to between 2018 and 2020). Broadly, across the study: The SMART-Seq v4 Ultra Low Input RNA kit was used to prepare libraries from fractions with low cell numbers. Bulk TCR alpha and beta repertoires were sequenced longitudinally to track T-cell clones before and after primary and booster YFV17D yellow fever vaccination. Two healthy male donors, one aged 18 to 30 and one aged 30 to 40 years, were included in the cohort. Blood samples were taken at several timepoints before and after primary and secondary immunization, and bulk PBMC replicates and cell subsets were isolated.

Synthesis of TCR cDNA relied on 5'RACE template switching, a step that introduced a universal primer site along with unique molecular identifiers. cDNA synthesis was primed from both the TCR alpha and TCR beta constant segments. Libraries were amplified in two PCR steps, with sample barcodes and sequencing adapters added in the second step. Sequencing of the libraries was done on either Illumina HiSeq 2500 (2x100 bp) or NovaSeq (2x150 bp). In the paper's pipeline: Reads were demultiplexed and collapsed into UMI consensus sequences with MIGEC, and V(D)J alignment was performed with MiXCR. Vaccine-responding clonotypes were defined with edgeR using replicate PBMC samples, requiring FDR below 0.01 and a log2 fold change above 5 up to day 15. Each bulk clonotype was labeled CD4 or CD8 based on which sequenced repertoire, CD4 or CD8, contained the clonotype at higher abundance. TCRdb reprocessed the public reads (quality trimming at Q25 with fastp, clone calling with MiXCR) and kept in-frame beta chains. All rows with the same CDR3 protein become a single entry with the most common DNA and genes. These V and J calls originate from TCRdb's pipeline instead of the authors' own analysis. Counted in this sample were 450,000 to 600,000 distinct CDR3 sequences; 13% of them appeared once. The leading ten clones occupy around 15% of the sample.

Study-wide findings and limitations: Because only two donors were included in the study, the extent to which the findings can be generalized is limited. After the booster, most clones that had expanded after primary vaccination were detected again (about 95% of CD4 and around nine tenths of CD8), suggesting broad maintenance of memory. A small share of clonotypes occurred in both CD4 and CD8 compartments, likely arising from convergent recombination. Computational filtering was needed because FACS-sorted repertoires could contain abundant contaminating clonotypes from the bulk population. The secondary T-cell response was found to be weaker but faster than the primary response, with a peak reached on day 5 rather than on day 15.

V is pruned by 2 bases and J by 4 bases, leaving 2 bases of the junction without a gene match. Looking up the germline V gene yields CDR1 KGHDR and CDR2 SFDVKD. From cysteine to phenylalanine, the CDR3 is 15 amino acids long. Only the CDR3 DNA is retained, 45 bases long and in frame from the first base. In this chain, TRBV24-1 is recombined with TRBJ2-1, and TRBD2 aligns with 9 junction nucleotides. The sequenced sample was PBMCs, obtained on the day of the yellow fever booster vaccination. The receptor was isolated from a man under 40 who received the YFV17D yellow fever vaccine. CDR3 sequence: CATSDSSGAYNEQFF. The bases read TGTGCCACCAGTGATTCTAGCGGGGCATACAATGAGCAGTTCTTC.